The T cell receptor beta chain described here comes from a study of Ad26.COV2.S vaccination and SARS-CoV-2 variants. Study at large: Doses of Ad26.COV2.S were injected into muscle once or twice, 56 days apart. Notes on the study in general: Comparability of non-spike TCR breadth was observed across vaccine and placebo recipients. In TCR breadth and depth analyses, total T cell responses may have been underestimated.

This clone showed up just once. Its antigen remains unknown. Generated by immunoSEQ multiplex PCR, the TCRdb table keeps only in-frame clones and is missing some. Among hundreds of thousands of clones, about 88% were seen once, and the ten largest hold roughly 2.5%. CDR1 SGHDT and CDR2 YYEEEE come from the germline V gene. CDR3 length: 14 residues. V gave up 3 bases and J gave up 1 base; unmatched junction bases: 3. Specified treatment: some 20 received Ad26.COV2.S at low or high dose, single or two shots; about 5 received placebo; per-sample allocation not given. Specimen acquisition occurred on day 63 following the initial vaccine or placebo injection. Wuhan-strain spike was delivered by a replication-incompetent Ad26 vector.

This receptor was obtained from a person between 18 and 59 years old who received the Ad26.COV2.S COVID-19 vaccine or a placebo. The sample in question was peripheral blood, obtained in a trial of Ad26.COV2.S vaccine versus placebo. The chain carries TRBV5-6 and TRBJ1-1; TRBD1 matches 7 bases. The CDR3 bases are TGTGCCAGCAGCTACGACAGGGCGAACACTGAAGCTTTCTTT. This sequence encodes CASSYDRANTEAFF.